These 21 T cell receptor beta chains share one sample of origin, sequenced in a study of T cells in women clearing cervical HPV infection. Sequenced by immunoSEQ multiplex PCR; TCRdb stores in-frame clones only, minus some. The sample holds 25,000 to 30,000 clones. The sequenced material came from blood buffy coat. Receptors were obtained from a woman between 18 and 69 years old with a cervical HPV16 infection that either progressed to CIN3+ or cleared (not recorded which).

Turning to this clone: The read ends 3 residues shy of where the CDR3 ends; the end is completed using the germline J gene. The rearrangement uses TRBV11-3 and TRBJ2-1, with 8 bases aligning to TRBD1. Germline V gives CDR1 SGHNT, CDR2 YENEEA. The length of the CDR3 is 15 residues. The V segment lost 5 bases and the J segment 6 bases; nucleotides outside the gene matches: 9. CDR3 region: CASSRGQGGSNEQFF. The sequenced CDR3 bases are TGTGCCAGCAGCCGCGGACAGGGAGGTAGCAATGAG. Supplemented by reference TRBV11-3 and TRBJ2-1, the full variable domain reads EAGVVQSPRYKIIEKKQPVAFWCNPISGHNTLYWYLQNLGQGPELLIRYENEEAVDDSQLPKDRFSAERLKGVDSTLKIQPAELGDSAVYLCASSRGQGGSNEQFFGPGTRLTVL.

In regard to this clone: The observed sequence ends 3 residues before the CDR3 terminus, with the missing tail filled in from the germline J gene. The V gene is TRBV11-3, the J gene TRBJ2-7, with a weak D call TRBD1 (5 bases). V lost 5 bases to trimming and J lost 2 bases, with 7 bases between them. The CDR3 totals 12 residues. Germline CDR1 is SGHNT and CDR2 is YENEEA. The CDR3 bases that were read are TGTGCCAGCAGCCCCAGGGCCTACGAG. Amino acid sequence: CASSPRAYE. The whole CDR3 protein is CASSPRAYEQYF.

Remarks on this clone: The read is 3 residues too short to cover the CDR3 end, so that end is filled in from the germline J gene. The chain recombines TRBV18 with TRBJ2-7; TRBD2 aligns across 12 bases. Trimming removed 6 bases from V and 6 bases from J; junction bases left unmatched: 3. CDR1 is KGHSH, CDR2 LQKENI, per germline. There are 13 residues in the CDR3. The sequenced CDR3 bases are TGTGCCAGCTCGTCGGGACTAGCGGGCGAG. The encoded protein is CASSSGLAGE. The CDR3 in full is CASSSGLAGEQYF.

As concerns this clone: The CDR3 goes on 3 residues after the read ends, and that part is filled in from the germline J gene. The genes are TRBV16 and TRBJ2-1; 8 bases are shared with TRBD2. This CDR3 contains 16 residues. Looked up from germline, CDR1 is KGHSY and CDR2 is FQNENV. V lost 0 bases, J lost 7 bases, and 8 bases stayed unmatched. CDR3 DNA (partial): TGTGCCAGCAGCCAATCGGTGAGCGGGGGAGGGAATGAG. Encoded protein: CASSQSVSGGGNE. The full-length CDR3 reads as CASSQSVSGGGNEQFF.

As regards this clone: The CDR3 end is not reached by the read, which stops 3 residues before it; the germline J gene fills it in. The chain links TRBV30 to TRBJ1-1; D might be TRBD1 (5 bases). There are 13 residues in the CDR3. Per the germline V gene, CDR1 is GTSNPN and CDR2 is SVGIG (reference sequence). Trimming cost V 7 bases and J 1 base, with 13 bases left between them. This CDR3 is CAFQGESNTEAFF. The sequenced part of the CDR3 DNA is TGTGCCTTTCAGGGTGAATCGAACACTGAA.

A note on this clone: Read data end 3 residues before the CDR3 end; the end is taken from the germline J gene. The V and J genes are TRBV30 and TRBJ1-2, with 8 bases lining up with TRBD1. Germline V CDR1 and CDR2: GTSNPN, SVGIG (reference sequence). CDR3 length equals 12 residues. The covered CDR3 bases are TGTGCCTGGAGTTTGACAGGGGAAGGC. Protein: CAWSLTGEG. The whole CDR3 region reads CAWSLTGEGYTF.

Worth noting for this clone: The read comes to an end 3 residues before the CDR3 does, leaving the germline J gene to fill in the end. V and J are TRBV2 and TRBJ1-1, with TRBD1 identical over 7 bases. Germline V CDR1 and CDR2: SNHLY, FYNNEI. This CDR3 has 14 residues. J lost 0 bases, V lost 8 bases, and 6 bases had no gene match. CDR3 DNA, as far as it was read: TGTGCCAGCGGGGACAGCTTCATGAACACTGAA. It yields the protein CASGDSFMNTE. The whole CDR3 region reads CASGDSFMNTEAFF.

This chain's CDR3 is CASPLTGGRTDTQYF. The sequenced part of the CDR3 DNA is TGTGCCAGCCCACTGACAGGGGGCAGGACAGATACG. The chain recombines TRBV18 with TRBJ2-3; 10 positions match TRBD1. The CDR3 goes on 3 residues after the read ends, and that part is filled in from the germline J gene. J gave up 3 bases and V 8 bases, and 8 bases lay outside the gene matches. The CDR3 length is 15 residues. Germline CDR1 is KGHSH and CDR2 is LQKENI.

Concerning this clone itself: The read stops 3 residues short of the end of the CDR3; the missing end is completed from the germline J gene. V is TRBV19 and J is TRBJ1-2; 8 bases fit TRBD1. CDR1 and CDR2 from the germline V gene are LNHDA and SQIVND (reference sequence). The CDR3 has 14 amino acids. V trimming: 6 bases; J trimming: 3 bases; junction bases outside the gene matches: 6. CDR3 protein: CASRTGAGDYGYTF. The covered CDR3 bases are TGTGCCAGTAGGACAGGGGCAGGGGACTATGGC.

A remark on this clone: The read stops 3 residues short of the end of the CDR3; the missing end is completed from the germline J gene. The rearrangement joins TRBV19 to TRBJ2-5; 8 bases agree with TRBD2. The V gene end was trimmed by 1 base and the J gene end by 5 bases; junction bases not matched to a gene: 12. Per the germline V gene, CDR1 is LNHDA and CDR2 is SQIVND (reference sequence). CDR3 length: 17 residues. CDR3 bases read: TGTGCCAGTAGTATAGGGCGGGGACCAGCGGGGGCCGAGACC. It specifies CASSIGRGPAGAET. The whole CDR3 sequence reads CASSIGRGPAGAETQYF. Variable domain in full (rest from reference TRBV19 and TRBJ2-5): DGGITQSPKYLFRKEGQNVTLSCEQNLNHDAMYWYRQDPGQGLRLIYYSQIVNDFQKGDIAEGYSVSREKKESFPLTVTSAQKNPTAFYLCASSIGRGPAGAETQYFGPGTRLLVL.

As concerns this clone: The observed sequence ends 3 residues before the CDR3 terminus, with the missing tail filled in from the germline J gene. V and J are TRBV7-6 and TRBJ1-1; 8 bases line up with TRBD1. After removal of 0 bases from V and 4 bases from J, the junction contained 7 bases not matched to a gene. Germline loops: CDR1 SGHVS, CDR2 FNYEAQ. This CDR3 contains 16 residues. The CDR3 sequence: CASSLAALTGGTEAFF. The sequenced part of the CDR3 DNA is TGTGCCAGCAGCTTAGCGGCACTTACAGGGGGCACTGAA.

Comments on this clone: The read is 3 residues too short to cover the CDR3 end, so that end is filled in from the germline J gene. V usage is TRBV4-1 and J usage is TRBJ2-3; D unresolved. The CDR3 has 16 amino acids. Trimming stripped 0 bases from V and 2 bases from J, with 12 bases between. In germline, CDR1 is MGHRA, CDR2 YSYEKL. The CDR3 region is CASSQEENSYTDTQYF. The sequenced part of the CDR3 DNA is TGCGCCAGCAGCCAAGAAGAGAACAGTTACACAGATACG.

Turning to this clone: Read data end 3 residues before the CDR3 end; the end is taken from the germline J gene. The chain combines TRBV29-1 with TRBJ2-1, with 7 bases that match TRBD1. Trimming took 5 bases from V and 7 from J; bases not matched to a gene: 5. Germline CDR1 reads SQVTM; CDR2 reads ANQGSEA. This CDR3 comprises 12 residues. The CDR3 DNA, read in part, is TGCAGCGTTAAGGGGGCGGAGAATGAG. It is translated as CSVKGAENE. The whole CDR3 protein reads CSVKGAENEQFF.

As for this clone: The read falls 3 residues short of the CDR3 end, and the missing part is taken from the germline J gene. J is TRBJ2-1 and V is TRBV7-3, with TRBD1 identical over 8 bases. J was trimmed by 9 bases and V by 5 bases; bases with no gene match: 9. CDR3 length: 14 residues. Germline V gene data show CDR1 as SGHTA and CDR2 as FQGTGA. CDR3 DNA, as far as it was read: TGTGCCAGCAGCGCAACCGCACAGGGGGTTGAG. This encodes CASSATAQGVE. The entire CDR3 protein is CASSATAQGVEQFF.

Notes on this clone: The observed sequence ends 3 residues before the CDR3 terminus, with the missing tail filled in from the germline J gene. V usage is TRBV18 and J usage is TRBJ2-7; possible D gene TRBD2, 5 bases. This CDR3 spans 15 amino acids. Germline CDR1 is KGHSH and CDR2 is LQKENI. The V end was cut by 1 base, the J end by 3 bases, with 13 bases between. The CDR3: CASSPRAGPSYEQYF. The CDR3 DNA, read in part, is TGTGCCAGCTCACCACGGGCGGGCCCCAGCTACGAG.

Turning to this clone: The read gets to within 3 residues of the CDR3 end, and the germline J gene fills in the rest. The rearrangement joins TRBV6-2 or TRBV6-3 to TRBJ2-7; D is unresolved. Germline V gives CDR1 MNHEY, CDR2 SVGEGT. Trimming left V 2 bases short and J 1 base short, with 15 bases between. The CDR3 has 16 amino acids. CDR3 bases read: TGTGCCAGCAGTTACGGTATTGAGCAGGCTTCCTACGAG. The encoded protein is CASSYGIEQASYE. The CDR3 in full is CASSYGIEQASYEQYF.

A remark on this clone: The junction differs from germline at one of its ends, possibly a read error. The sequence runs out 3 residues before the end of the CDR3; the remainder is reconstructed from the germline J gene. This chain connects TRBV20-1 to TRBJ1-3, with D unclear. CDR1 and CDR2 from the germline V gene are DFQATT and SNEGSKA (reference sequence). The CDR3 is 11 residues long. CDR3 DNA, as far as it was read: TGCAGTGGGAGGGTAGGAAACACT. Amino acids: CSGRVGNT. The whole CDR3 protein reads CSGRVGNTIYF.

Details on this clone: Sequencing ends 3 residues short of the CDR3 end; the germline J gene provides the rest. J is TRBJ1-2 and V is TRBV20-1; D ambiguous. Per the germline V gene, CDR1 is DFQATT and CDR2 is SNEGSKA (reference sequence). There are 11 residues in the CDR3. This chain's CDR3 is CSAARLWGYTF. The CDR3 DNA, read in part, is TGCAGTGCTGCGCGACTGTGGGGC.

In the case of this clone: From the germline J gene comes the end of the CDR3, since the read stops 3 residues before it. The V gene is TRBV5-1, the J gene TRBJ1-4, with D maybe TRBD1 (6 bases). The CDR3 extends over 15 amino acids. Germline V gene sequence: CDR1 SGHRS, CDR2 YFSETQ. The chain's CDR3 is CASSSTGSGANVLFF. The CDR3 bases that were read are TGCGCCAGCAGCTCAACAGGGTCTGGGGCCAACGTA.

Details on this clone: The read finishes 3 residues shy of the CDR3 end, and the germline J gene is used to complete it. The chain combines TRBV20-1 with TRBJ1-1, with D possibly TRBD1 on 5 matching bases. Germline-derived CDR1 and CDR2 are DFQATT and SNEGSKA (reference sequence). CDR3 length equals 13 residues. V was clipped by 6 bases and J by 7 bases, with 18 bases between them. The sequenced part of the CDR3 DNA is TGCAGTGCCACCAACGGGGGAGGGAGTGAA. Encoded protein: CSATNGGGSE. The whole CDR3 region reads CSATNGGGSEAFF.

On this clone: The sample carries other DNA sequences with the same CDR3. Partial CDR3 DNA: TGTGCCAGCAGTGAAGCGCTTATTGCGGGAGGATCCTACAATGAG. Encoded protein: CASSEALIAGGSYNE. In full, the CDR3 reads CASSEALIAGGSYNEQFF. The genes are TRBV6-1 and TRBJ2-1; TRBD2 aligns across 8 bases. With the read ending 3 residues before the CDR3 end, the germline J gene is used to fill in that end. The CDR3 length is 18 residues. Germline V gene data show CDR1 as MNHNS and CDR2 as SASEGT. V was clipped by 0 bases and J by 1 base; unmatched bases: 8.